This passage covers 7 T cell receptor beta chains from one sample sequenced in a study of CD8 T cells in ankylosing spondylitis. Study-wide results and caveats: Ankylosing spondylitis blood appeared to carry a characteristic TCR beta motif of roughly 8 highly homologous variants.

Via MiXCR, TCRdb re-called the 5' RACE reads, giving one row per CDR3 protein. The sample has about 800,000 distinct CDR3 sequences; approximately 12% are singletons. Their target antigens are unknown. The sequenced sample consisted of blood, either unsorted or a sorted T cell fraction (not recorded which). These receptors all come from a male donor with ankylosing spondylitis.

A word on this clonotype: Because it lacks the conserved phenylalanine or tryptophan at the end, this CDR3 is likely a read error. The V call is TRBV19, the J call TRBJ2-1, with D hard to call. This CDR3 comprises 14 residues. The V gene lost 3 bases and the J gene lost 2 bases, with 8 bases spanning the gap. Germline V gene data show CDR1 as LNHDA and CDR2 as SQIVND (reference sequence). The CDR3 DNA follows: TGTGCCAGTAGTATTCTCGGTGCCTACAATGAGCAGTTCTTA. Residues: CASSILGAYNEQFL.

The J gene is TRBJ2-6, the V gene TRBV20-1; 10 bases are shared with TRBD2. V gave up 6 bases and J gave up 0 bases; unmatched junction bases: 8. The CDR3 runs to 17 residues. Germline V gene lookup returns CDR1 DFQATT and CDR2 SNEGSKA (reference sequence). The CDR3 spells CSADPGLANSGANVLTF. DNA for the CDR3: TGCAGTGCAGACCCGGGACTAGCGAACTCTGGGGCCAACGTCCTGACTTTC.

This clonotype was observed a few times. The chain employs TRBV10-3 and TRBJ2-1; 9 bases are shared with TRBD2. V lost 2 bases to trimming and J lost 3 bases; unmatched junction nucleotides: 2. CDR1 and CDR2 (germline): ENHRY, SYGVKD. The CDR3 loop spans 15 amino acids. The CDR3: CAISEGLAFYNEQFF. CDR3 bases: TGTGCCATCAGTGAGGGACTAGCGTTCTACAATGAGCAGTTCTTC.

The rearrangement joins TRBV5-1 to TRBJ2-1; 8 nucleotides match TRBD1. Trimming took 5 bases from V and 8 from J; bases not matched to a gene: 21. The CDR3 totals 18 residues. Per germline, CDR1 SGHRS and CDR2 YFSETQ. This CDR3 reads CASSSLPPGTGGWYEQFF. CDR3 DNA: TGCGCCAGCAGTTCCCTACCGCCCGGGACAGGCGGGTGGTATGAGCAGTTCTTC.

This clonotype was seen many times. The rearrangement uses TRBV20-1 and TRBJ1-3; no clear D gene. V was cut by 5 bases and J by 0 bases, with 8 bases left in between. Germline V gene sequence: CDR1 DFQATT, CDR2 SNEGSKA (reference sequence). The CDR3 is 13 amino acids. The CDR3: CSAVTPSGNTIYF. DNA of the CDR3: TGCAGTGCTGTGACACCCTCTGGAAACACCATATATTTT.

This clonotype was seen more than once but under ten times. V usage is TRBV7-9 and J usage is TRBJ2-1; 12 bases align to TRBD2. The germline CDR1 and CDR2 sequences are SEHNR and FQNEAQ (reference sequence). V gave up 5 bases and J gave up 7 bases; unmatched junction bases: 12. The CDR3 contains 17 residues. The CDR3 bases are TGTGCCAGCAGCCTGGGGCGGACTAGCGGGAAGGTTAATGAGCAGTTCTTC. This sequence encodes CASSLGRTSGKVNEQFF.

The chain combines TRBV20-1 with TRBJ2-7; 8 bases match TRBD1. The CDR3 runs 20 residues. Germline V CDR1 and CDR2: DFQATT, SNEGSKA (reference sequence). V shed 1 base and J 0 bases; nucleotides not matched to a gene: 20. In DNA, the CDR3 is TGCAGTGCTAGAGCTACCCTCGGGACAGGTGCCTCTCTCTCCTCCTACGAGCAGTACTTC. Protein: CSARATLGTGASLSSYEQYF.